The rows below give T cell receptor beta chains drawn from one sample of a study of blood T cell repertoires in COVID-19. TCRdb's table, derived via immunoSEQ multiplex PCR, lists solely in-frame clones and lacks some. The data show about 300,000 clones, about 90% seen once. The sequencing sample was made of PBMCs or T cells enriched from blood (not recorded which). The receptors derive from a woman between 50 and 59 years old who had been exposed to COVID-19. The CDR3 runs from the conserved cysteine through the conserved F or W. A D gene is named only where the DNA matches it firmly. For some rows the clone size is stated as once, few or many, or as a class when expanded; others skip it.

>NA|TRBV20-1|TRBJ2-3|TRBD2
TGCAGTGCTAGTAGAGCGGGGGTCACAGATACGCAGTATTTT
CSASRAGVTDTQYF
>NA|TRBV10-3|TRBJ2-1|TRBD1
TGTGCCATTGGAGGGGGACAGGCATTCGATGAGCAGTTCTTC
CAIGGGQAFDEQFF
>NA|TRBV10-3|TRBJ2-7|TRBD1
TGTGCCATCAGTGGTTTCCAGGGGGCGGTTGAGCAGTACTTC
CAISGFQGAVEQYF
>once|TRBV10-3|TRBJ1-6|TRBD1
TGTGCCATCAGCTCCGGACAGGGCGGGAATTCACCCCTCCACTTT
CAISSGQGGNSPLHF
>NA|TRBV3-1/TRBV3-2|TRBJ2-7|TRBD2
TGTGCCAGCTACCATAGCGGGGATCCCTACGAGCAGTACTTC
CASYHSGDPYEQYF
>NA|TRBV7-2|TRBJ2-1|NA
TGTGCCAGCAGCCCCGCTTTCGGTTACAATGAGCAGTTCTTC
CASSPAFGYNEQFF
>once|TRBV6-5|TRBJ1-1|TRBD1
TGTGCCAGCAGTTTTACAGGGGTGGGCACTGAAGCTTTCTTT
CASSFTGVGTEAFF
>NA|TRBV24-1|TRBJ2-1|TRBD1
TGTGCCACCAGTAGGACAGGGACGATCAGTGAGCAGTTCTTC
CATSRTGTISEQFF
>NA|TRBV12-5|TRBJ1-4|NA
TGTGCTAGTGGTTGGGTAGAGGGCACAGAGAGTAATGAAAAACTGTTTTTT
CASGWVEGTESNEKLFF
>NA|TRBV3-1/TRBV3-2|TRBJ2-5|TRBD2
TGTGCCAGCAGCCAAGCAACTAGCGGGGGTAAGACCCAGTACTTC
CASSQATSGGKTQYF
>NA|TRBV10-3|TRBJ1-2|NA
TGTGCCATCAGTGAACTCACAGGTACCTATGGCTACACCTTC
CAISELTGTYGYTF
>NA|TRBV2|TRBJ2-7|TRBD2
TGTGCCAGCAGTTTTCTAGCGGGGGGATCCTACGAGCAGTACTTC
CASSFLAGGSYEQYF
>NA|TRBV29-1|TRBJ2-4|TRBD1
TGCAGCGTTGAGGCACAGGGGGGAGCTGGGCAGTACTTC
CSVEAQGGAGQYF
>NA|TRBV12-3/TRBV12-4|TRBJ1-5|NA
TGTGCCAGCAGTTTAGTAGTCAATCAGCCCCAGCATTTT
CASSLVVNQPQHF
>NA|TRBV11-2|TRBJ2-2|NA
TGTGCCAGCAGCCCGTACAAGAACACCGGGGAGCTGTTTTTT
CASSPYKNTGELFF
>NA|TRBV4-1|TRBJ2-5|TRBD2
TGCGCCAGCAGCCCCGGGACTAGCGGGGGGGCTGTCGCGGAGACCCAGTACTTC
CASSPGTSGGAVAETQYF
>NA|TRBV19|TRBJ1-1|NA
TGTGCCAGTAGTCCCAGAGGGTACGCTGAAGCTTTCTTT
CASSPRGYAEAFF
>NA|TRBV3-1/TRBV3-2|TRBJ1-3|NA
TGTGCCAGGGTCCGGGGTTTGTTTAACACCATATATTTT
CARVRGLFNTIYF
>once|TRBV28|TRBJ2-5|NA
TGTGCCAGCAGACAGGGGACTAGGGATAGGGAGACCCAGTACTTC
CASRQGTRDRETQYF
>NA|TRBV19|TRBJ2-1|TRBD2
TGTGCCAGTAGTATAGGCGGGAGGAGATCTTACATGGATGAGCAGTTCTTC
CASSIGGRRSYMDEQFF
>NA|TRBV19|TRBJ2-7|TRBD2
TGTGCCAGTAGTACCGGGACTAGCGGAGCCTACGAGCAGTACTTC
CASSTGTSGAYEQYF
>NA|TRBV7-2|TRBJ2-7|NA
TGTGCCAGCAGCCCTCAAATTGGACAGGAGCAGTACTTC
CASSPQIGQEQYF
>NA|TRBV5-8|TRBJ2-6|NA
TGTGCCACCGACTTTGGTCACTCTGGGGCCAACGTCCTGACTTTC
CATDFGHSGANVLTF
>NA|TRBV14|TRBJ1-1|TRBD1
TGTGCCAGCAGCCTCTGGACAGGGGTGAACACTGAAGCTTTCTTT
CASSLWTGVNTEAFF
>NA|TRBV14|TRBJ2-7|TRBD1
TGTGCCAGCAGCAAAACAGGGGGGAGCTACGAGCAGTACTTC
CASSKTGGSYEQYF
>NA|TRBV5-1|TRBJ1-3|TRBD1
TGCGCCAGCAGCCCAACCCCGGGACAGGGGGCGGCTGGAAACACCATATATTTT
CASSPTPGQGAAGNTIYF
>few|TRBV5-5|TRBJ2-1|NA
TGTGCCAGCAGCTTGGTGACCGGCGGTGAGCAGTTCTTC
CASSLVTGGEQFF